These 16 T cell receptor beta chains were sequenced from one sample in a study of neurological immune-mediated disorders. TCRdb redid the calling of the 5' RACE reads with MiXCR, one entry per CDR3 protein. The data show 65,000 to 80,000 distinct CDR3 sequences, roughly 15% seen once. The material sequenced was PBMCs. Source of these receptors: a woman aged 40 to 50 in good health.

This clonotype has at least ten counts. This chain connects TRBV4-1 to TRBJ2-3; tentative D call: TRBD2 (5 bases). This CDR3 region has 15 residues. The V and J ends lost 3 bases and 3 bases respectively, with 13 bases between them. CDR1 is MGHRA, CDR2 YSYEKL, per germline. CDR3 protein: CASSHGGLLTDTQYF. The CDR3, as DNA: TGCGCCAGCAGCCATGGAGGCCTCTTAACAGATACGCAGTATTTT.

This clonotype was observed at least ten times. The chain couples TRBV24-1 to TRBJ2-3; D unresolved. Deletions cut 4 bases from V and 4 bases from J, with 11 bases between. Germline CDR1 KGHDR, CDR2 SFDVKD. The CDR3 has 14 amino acids. CDR3 nucleotide sequence: TGTGCCACCAGTGACCCTGAACGACCAGATACGCAGTATTTT. Protein sequence: CATSDPERPDTQYF.

In this sample, this clonotype turned up many times. The J gene is TRBJ2-2, the V gene TRBV20-1, with D unresolved. Germline-derived CDR1 and CDR2 are DFQATT and SNEGSKA (reference sequence). The CDR3 has 15 residues. Trimming left V 0 bases short and J 1 base short, with 9 bases between. The CDR3 spells CSARDAYKNTGELFF. CDR3 bases: TGCAGTGCTAGAGATGCATACAAGAACACCGGGGAGCTGTTTTTT.

At least ten counts were recorded for this clonotype. V is TRBV5-1 and J is TRBJ2-1; no definite D call. CDR3 size: 14 residues. V was clipped by 0 bases and J by 5 bases, with 9 bases between them. Germline V gives CDR1 SGHRS, CDR2 YFSETQ. The CDR3 nucleotides read TGCGCCAGCAGCTTGGGAGCCAGAGACAATGAGCAGTTCTTC. It is translated as CASSLGARDNEQFF.

The chain links TRBV12-3 or TRBV12-4 to TRBJ2-1, with D unresolved. There are 14 residues in the CDR3. Trimming took off 5 bases at V and 2 bases at J, with 10 bases between the two ends. The DNA for the CDR3 is TGTGCCAGCAGTCCAAAGACCGCCTACAATGAGCAGTTCTTC. This codes for CASSPKTAYNEQFF.

This clonotype came up many times. V is TRBV6-2 or TRBV6-3 and J is TRBJ2-1; possibly TRBD1 or TRBD2 for D (6 bases each). Germline V gene sequence: CDR1 MNHEY, CDR2 SVGEGT. V was clipped by 2 bases and J by 8 bases, with 7 bases between them. CDR3 size: 12 residues. The CDR3 reads CASSYRGDEQFF. CDR3 in DNA: TGTGCCAGCAGTTACAGGGGGGATGAGCAGTTCTTC.

This clonotype counts as medium-sized. V and J are TRBV21-1 and TRBJ2-6; TRBD2 is the table's D call, not checked against the DNA. TRBV21-1 is given as a pseudogene. The CDR3 spans 18 residues. The chain's CDR3 is CASSTAAQKGRRANVLTF. Written as DNA, the CDR3 is TGTGCCAGCAGCACCGCTGCCCAAAAGGGGAGGAGGGCCAACGTCCTGACTTTC.

This clonotype was seen many times. The rearrangement joins TRBV5-1 to TRBJ1-2; D might be TRBD1 (6 bases). The CDR3 has 14 residues. Germline lookup yields CDR1 SGHRS and CDR2 YFSETQ. Between the trimmed V and J ends, which lost 2 bases and 0 bases, there was a span of 8 bases. CDR3 sequence reads: CASSFEGANYGYTF. CDR3 coding DNA: TGCGCCAGCAGCTTTGAGGGGGCTAACTATGGCTACACCTTC.

This clonotype was observed many times. This chain links TRBV4-2 with TRBJ2-7; 8 bases line up with TRBD1. The CDR3 totals 16 residues. From germline, CDR1 is LGHNA and CDR2 YNFKEQ. J gave up 3 bases and V 0 bases, and 7 bases lay outside the gene matches. CDR3 sequence (DNA): TGTGCCAGCAGCCAAGAACCTATTGGACAGGGCTACGAGCAGTACTTC. It specifies CASSQEPIGQGYEQYF.

The rearrangement joins TRBV27 to TRBJ1-1; D gene unclear. Trimming took 0 bases from V and 4 from J, leaving 6 bases between them. Germline CDR1 reads MNHEY; CDR2 reads SMNVEV (reference sequence). This CDR3 region has 13 residues. DNA for the CDR3: TGTGCCAGCAGTTTATCGGCTACCACTGAAGCTTTCTTT. This gives the protein CASSLSATTEAFF.

This clonotype has at least ten counts. V gene TRBV20-1 combines with J gene TRBJ1-2; 8 positions match TRBD1. CDR1 and CDR2 from the germline V gene are DFQATT and SNEGSKA (reference sequence). Trimming took 6 bases from V and 7 from J; bases not matched to a gene: 10. The CDR3 is 13 residues long. Here the CDR3 DNA reads TGCAGTGCAGCCGGACAGGGACTCAGTGGCTACACCTTC. Residues: CSAAGQGLSGYTF.

The V call is TRBV6-2 or TRBV6-3, the J call TRBJ2-5, with TRBD1 as a possible D gene (6 bases). V lost 0 bases to trimming and J lost 5 bases, with 13 bases between them. The CDR3 covers 15 residues. The V gene's germline CDR1 is MNHEY and CDR2 SVGEGT. CDR3 in amino acids: CASSYSPGDAETQYF. The CDR3 DNA follows: TGTGCCAGCAGTTACTCCCCAGGGGACGCGGAGACCCAGTACTTC.

A remark on this clonotype: A read error may be the cause here, since a much bigger clone is one base away. The V gene is TRBV20-1, the J gene TRBJ1-1, with D unclear. V was trimmed by 5 bases and J by 5 bases, leaving 15 bases between them. The germline V gene encodes CDR1 DFQATT and CDR2 SNEGSKA (reference sequence). The CDR3 extends over 13 amino acids. The CDR3 spells CSAGTCVGTEAFF. In DNA, the CDR3 is TGCAGTGCTGGTACATGCGTGGGGACTGAAGCTTTCTTT.

This clonotype showed up many times. The chain uses TRBV2 and TRBJ2-2; the D gene is possibly TRBD2 (6 bases). The CDR3 runs to 13 residues. V was pared by 4 bases and J by 10 bases, with 13 bases between. The germline V gene encodes CDR1 SNHLY and CDR2 FYNNEI. The CDR3 reads CASSGRSGEELFF. The CDR3 DNA follows: TGTGCCAGCAGTGGGCGGTCGGGAGAGGAGCTGTTTTTT.

This clonotype showed up many times. This chain links TRBV12-5 with TRBJ1-1; D call uncertain. The CDR3 loop spans 12 amino acids. Germline values: CDR1 LGHNT, CDR2 FRNRAP. Trimming removed 5 bases from V and 6 bases from J, with 10 bases in between. CDR3 bases: TGTGCTAGTGGTCCCGGACCTTCTGAAGCTTTCTTT. It specifies CASGPGPSEAFF.

This chain connects TRBV14 to TRBJ2-7; 12 bases fit TRBD1. The V gene's germline CDR1 is SGHDN and CDR2 FVKESK. This CDR3 is 18 amino acids long. After removal of 2 bases from V and 3 bases from J, the junction contained 11 bases not matched to a gene. For the CDR3, the DNA is TGTGCCAGCAGCCAAAGCAGGGGACAGGGGGCGCGCCTCTACGAGCAGTACTTC. Translating it yields CASSQSRGQGARLYEQYF. Complete variable domain (other parts from reference TRBV14 and TRBJ2-7): EAGVTQFPSHSVIEKGQTVTLRCDPISGHDNLYWYRRVMGKEIKFLLHFVKESKQDESGMPNNRFLAERTGGTYSTLKVQPAELEDSGVYFCASSQSRGQGARLYEQYFGPGTRLTVT.